This T cell receptor (beta chain) was captured by sequencing in a study of T-cell memory formation after mild COVID-19. Study context: Largely, TCR clusters stayed within a single donor.

This clonotype was found a few times. Antigen unknown. V was cut by 1 base and J by 0 bases, with 8 bases left in between. The CDR3 extends over 15 amino acids. The germline V gene has CDR1 LGHNA and CDR2 YSLEER. TCRdb analysed the 5' RACE reads with MiXCR anew, one entry per CDR3 protein. The sample has roughly 260,000 distinct CDR3 sequences, over 15% seen once. Study-level points and caveats: Memory cells collected pre-infection included some clones that later responded, suggesting cross-reactive memory joined. Clones that shrank (day 15 to 85) were balanced CD4/CD8, whereas later expanders leaned CD4+. The authors left the SARS-CoV-2 specificity of second-wave clones peaking on day 37 unconfirmed.

Sequencing was done on a sample of PBMCs or a T cell subset sorted from them (not recorded which). The genes are TRBV4-3 and TRBJ2-3; D call uncertain. The TCR sequence derives from a man aged 18 to 30 who had mild COVID-19 (a few samples of this study predate the infection). Cell type and time point are not known. The CDR3 spells CASSQVQTSTDTQYF. The CDR3 nucleotides are TGCGCCAGCAGCCAAGTGCAGACTAGCACAGATACGCAGTATTTT.